The 12 T cell receptor beta chains below were found in one sample sequenced in a study of blood T cells in healthy people across ages. Combining a sample-barcoded 5' primer with a J-beta primer mix, a second PCR ran for about 7 to 12 cycles. TCRdb itself ran the 5' RACE reads through MiXCR, one entry per CDR3 protein. The sample carries approximately 760,000 distinct CDR3 sequences, around 25% recorded once. These records were also assigned to another study, of T cells of mothers and their children.

The specimen was blood. Source of these receptors: a boy younger than 18 in good health.

This chain uses TRBV29-1 with TRBJ2-7; D might be TRBD2 (5 bases). The CDR3 sequence is 11 residues long. V was trimmed by 7 bases and J by 1 base, leaving 8 bases between them. Per germline, CDR1 SQVTM and CDR2 ANQGSEA. The CDR3 bases are TGCAGCGCGGGATTGTCCTACGAGCAGTACTTC. This encodes CSAGLSYEQYF.

A few counts support this clonotype. This chain links TRBV7-6 with TRBJ1-1; TRBD1 agrees at 11 bases. The CDR3 contains 14 residues. Germline V gene sequence: CDR1 SGHVS, CDR2 FNYEAQ. V lost 4 bases to trimming and J lost 4 bases; unmatched junction nucleotides: 2. The CDR3 is CASSSDRGLTEAFF. The CDR3 DNA is TGTGCCAGCAGCTCGGACAGGGGGCTCACTGAAGCTTTCTTT. Variable domain in full (rest from reference TRBV7-6 and TRBJ1-1): GAGVSQSPRYKVTKRGQDVALRCDPISGHVSLYWYRQALGQGPEFLTYFNYEAQQDKSGLPNDRFSAERPEGSISTLTIQRTEQRDSAMYRCASSSDRGLTEAFFGQGTRLTVV.

J is TRBJ2-4 and V is TRBV7-2; D may be TRBD2 (6 bases). This CDR3 region has 14 residues. Germline CDR1 SGHTA, CDR2 FQGNSA. Trimming took 0 bases from V and 9 from J, leaving 12 bases between them. The CDR3 here is CASSLAGGSGIQYF. The CDR3 nucleotides read TGTGCCAGCAGCTTAGCTGGGGGGAGTGGCATTCAGTACTTC. The full variable domain, with the rest looked up from reference TRBV7-2 and TRBJ2-4, is GAGVSQSPSNKVTEKGKDVELRCDPISGHTALYWYRQSLGQGLEFLIYFQGNSAPDKSGLPSDRFSAERTGGSVSTLTIQRTQQEDSAVYLCASSLAGGSGIQYFGAGTRLSVL.

The rearrangement links TRBV29-1 to TRBJ2-3; D remains unclear. CDR1 SQVTM and CDR2 ANQGSEA come from the germline V gene. This CDR3 is built from 13 residues. V lost 7 bases, J lost 6 bases, and 17 bases lay in between. This CDR3 reads CSATRSPADTQYF. The CDR3 DNA sequence: TGCAGCGCAACCAGATCTCCCGCGGATACGCAGTATTTT.

This clonotype occurred a few times. This sequence joins TRBV28 and TRBJ2-5; 9 positions match TRBD1. The J call may be in error: the DNA end matches TRBJ2-1 better. This CDR3 comprises 13 residues. CDR1 and CDR2 from the germline V gene are MDHEN and SYDVKM. The CDR3 region is CASKGTGLNEQFF. The CDR3 DNA follows: TGTGCCAGCAAGGGGACAGGGTTAAATGAGCAGTTCTTC.

On this clonotype itself: At one of its ends the junction is not consistent with the germline gene, which may arise from a read error. This rearrangement joins TRBV11-2 to TRBJ2-7, with a possible D match to TRBD2 (5 bases). The J call may be mistaken, given a closer DNA end match to TRBJ2-1. CDR3 length equals 16 residues. CDR1 is SGHAT and CDR2 is FQNNGV in the germline V gene. CDR3 in amino acids: CTSSLEARGGDYEQFF. The CDR3 DNA reads as TGTACCAGCAGCTTAGAAGCTCGAGGAGGCGATTATGAGCAGTTCTTC.

This clonotype came up a few times. This chain uses TRBV18 with TRBJ1-4, with D possibly matching TRBD1 (5 bases). This CDR3 comprises 15 residues. V was trimmed by 2 bases and J by 8 bases, leaving 15 bases between them. CDR1 is KGHSH, CDR2 LQKENI, per germline. CDR3 region: CASSPTSGGEEKLFF. Written as DNA, the CDR3 is TGTGCCAGCTCACCAACTTCCGGAGGGGAAGAAAAACTGTTTTTT.

This clonotype has a count of ten or more. The chain combines TRBV5-1 with TRBJ2-7, with D perhaps matching TRBD2 (6 bases). Per germline, CDR1 SGHRS and CDR2 YFSETQ. Trimming left V 5 bases short and J 2 bases short, with 11 bases between. This CDR3 region has 13 residues. This CDR3 is CASREGLAYEQYF. In DNA form, the CDR3 reads TGCGCCAGCAGGGAGGGGCTGGCCTACGAGCAGTACTTC.

This rearrangement joins TRBV12-5 to TRBJ2-5, with 10 bases aligning to TRBD1. Judging by the DNA end, TRBJ2-1 fits better; the J call may be wrong. The germline gives CDR1 LGHNT, CDR2 FRNRAP. The CDR3 is made up of 16 amino acids. The CDR3 protein is CASGLTRQGAFNEQFF. The CDR3 nucleotides are TGTGCTAGTGGTTTGACACGACAGGGGGCTTTTAATGAGCAGTTCTTC.

As for this clonotype: One end of the junction varies from germline; a read error may be responsible. The chain joins TRBV12-3 or TRBV12-4 to TRBJ2-1; 8 positions match TRBD2. CDR3 length: 12 residues. In DNA, the CDR3 is TGTGCCAGCAGTTTGGGACTAGTTCGGCAGTCCTTC. Translation: CASSLGLVRQSF.

This clonotype was detected only a few times. The rearrangement uses TRBV20-1 and TRBJ1-2, with 12 positions matching TRBD1. The junction had 10 bases not matched to a gene; V was cut back by 6 bases and J by 5 bases. Germline V gene data show CDR1 as DFQATT and CDR2 as SNEGSKA (reference sequence). The CDR3 loop spans 15 amino acids. The CDR3 DNA reads as TGCAGTGCCTTAGTAGCGGGACAGGGGGCATATGGCTACACCTTC. This sequence encodes CSALVAGQGAYGYTF.

This chain links TRBV9 with TRBJ2-5; TRBD1 might be the D (6 bases). CDR1 SGDLS and CDR2 YYNGEE come from the germline V gene. Deletions cut 6 bases from V and 1 base from J, with 13 bases between. The CDR3 has 14 amino acids. CDR3: CASTRTAVQETQYF. The CDR3, as DNA: TGTGCCAGCACCAGGACAGCCGTCCAAGAGACCCAGTACTTC. Combining the CDR3 with reference TRBV9 and TRBJ2-5 gives the whole variable domain DSGVTQTPKHLITATGQRVTLRCSPRSGDLSVYWYQQSLDQGLQFLIQYYNGEERAKGNILERFSAQQFPDLHSELNLSSLELGDSALYFCASTRTAVQETQYFGPGTRLLVL.